These 7 T cell receptor beta chains came from one sample sequenced in a study of vaccination effects on CD4 cells after COVID-19. The repertoire was sequenced with immunoSEQ multiplex PCR; TCRdb's copy has only in-frame clones and lacks some. Among roughly 54,000 clones listed, 76% were seen once. The antigens for these receptors are not known. Prior to sequencing, the ViraFEST assay stimulated PBMC with viral peptide pools, which expanded the antigen-specific CD4+ T cells. Isolating CD4+ T cells followed about 10 days of culture. PCR showed that the person got SARS-CoV-2 infection at some point between March and December 2020. The sample here was CD4+ T cells from PBMCs cultured with HIV peptides, taken before COVID-19 vaccination. Noted subset: HIV-1 Nef peptide pool negative control/reference culture. The receptors originated from a human donor who had a prior SARS-CoV-2 infection.

This clone has just a few counts. DNA of the CDR3: TGTGCCACCGGGCAGTTCTACAATTCACCCCTCCACTTT. Translation gives CATGQFYNSPLHF. This chain links TRBV3-1 (or the pseudogene TRBV3-2) with TRBJ1-6; D uncertain. This CDR3 has 13 residues. In germline, CDR1 is LGHDT, CDR2 YNNKEL (reference sequence). The germline V and J ends were trimmed by 10 bases and 7 bases, with 14 bases remaining between them.

V is TRBV5-5 and J is TRBJ2-1; 10 positions agree with TRBD2. V lost 6 bases to trimming and J lost 4 bases; unmatched junction nucleotides: 7. The length of the CDR3 is 15 residues. CDR1 is SGHKS and CDR2 is YYEKEE in the germline V gene (reference sequence). CDR3 protein: CASTAGLATYNEQFF. Written as DNA, the CDR3 is TGTGCCAGCACAGCGGGACTAGCGACGTACAATGAGCAGTTCTTC.

The CDR3 nucleotides are TGTGCCAGCAGCCTGATGAGGCAGGGGCGGTTGAACACTGAAGCTTTCTTT. Its translation: CASSLMRQGRLNTEAFF. The chain has TRBV5-8 and TRBJ1-1, with D possibly matching TRBD1 (6 bases). Looked up from germline, CDR1 is SGHTS and CDR2 is YDEGEE. Trimming stripped 4 bases from V and 0 bases from J, with 19 bases between. This CDR3 comprises 17 residues.

The chain employs TRBV7-2 and TRBJ2-3; D perhaps matches TRBD1 (6 bases). The V end was cut by 5 bases, the J end by 10 bases, with 16 bases between. This CDR3 has 13 amino acids. The germline V gene encodes CDR1 SGHTA and CDR2 FQGNSA. CDR3 region: CASSVRGSVAQYF. CDR3 in DNA: TGTGCCAGCAGCGTGAGGGGGAGTGTTGCGCAGTATTTT.

This clone was counted once. The V gene is TRBV5-1, the J gene TRBJ2-5; 12 bases map to TRBD2. CDR3 length: 18 amino acids. Germline CDR1 is SGHRS and CDR2 is YFSETQ. The J segment lost 5 bases and the V segment lost 0 bases, leaving 11 bases of the junction unmatched. As DNA, the CDR3 is TGCGCCAGCAGCTTGGCCGGGGCTAGCGGGAGGGCCGGGGAGACCCAGTACTTC. Translation gives CASSLAGASGRAGETQYF.

This clone was observed a single time. The J gene is TRBJ2-7, the V gene TRBV5-4, with 11 bases lining up with TRBD1. V was clipped by 5 bases and J by 3 bases; unmatched bases: 10. Germline V gene data show CDR1 as SGHNT and CDR2 as YYREEE (reference sequence). This CDR3 spans 16 amino acids. This CDR3 is CASRPGTGGGFYEQYF. For the CDR3, the DNA is TGTGCCAGCAGACCCGGGACAGGGGGGGGGTTCTACGAGCAGTACTTC. The variable domain in full, completed from reference TRBV5-4 and TRBJ2-7, reads ETGVTQSPTHLIKTRGQQVTLRCSSQSGHNTVSWYQQALGQGPQFIFQYYREEENGRGNFPPRFSGLQFPNYSSELNVNALELDDSALYLCASRPGTGGGFYEQYFGPGTRLTVT.

The chain employs TRBV5-4 and TRBJ2-2, with D perhaps being TRBD1 or TRBD2 (7 bases each). Looked up from germline, CDR1 is SGHNT and CDR2 is YYREEE (reference sequence). The V and J ends lost 0 bases and 5 bases respectively, with 14 bases between them. This CDR3 region has 16 residues. The CDR3 nucleotides read TGTGCCAGCAGCTTGGCTGCAGGGGGGGGGACCGGGGAGCTGTTTTTT. Translated: CASSLAAGGGTGELFF.